This note documents a single TCR beta chain sequence. Its cognate antigen has yet to be identified. Qualities for individual bases were not recorded, and no much larger clone is one base off. The time point label of this sample denotes: pre-sensitization, week 0. This specimen's treatment or condition label, interpreted: therapeutic diphenylcyclopropenone sensitization with weekly scalp DPC. At every patch-test visit, the blood draw took place before the patch test was put on. To be eligible, patients had to be aged 18 to 70, diagnosed with alopecia and judged suitable for DPC therapy, while pregnant patients were excluded. Unfractionated whole blood was collected in Tempus Blood RNA tubes, and total RNA was extracted from that blood. Inclusive of the bounding cysteine and phenylalanine, the CDR3 is 14 residues long. Only the CDR3 portion is preserved as DNA: 42 bases, with reading frame beginning at the first base. Unmatched junction bases come to 3, with V trimmed by 2 bases and J by 0 bases. For CDR1 and CDR2, the germline V gene lists SQVTM and ANQGSEA.

Library prep was done by RACE. Sequencing was carried out with a NextSeq 500. During library preparation, unique molecular identifiers were attached to individual cDNA molecules so that TCRs could be counted in a quantitative, reproducible way. Each blood RNA sample was used to sequence both TCR alpha and TCR beta chains. For the original study's pipeline: Samples had a median of roughly 87,000 TCRs, with a range from roughly 20,000 to 700,000. The Decombinator software suite was used to annotate the V, J and CDR3 of the TCR reads. To make PS versus PT1 abundance plots, every sample was subsampled to the same number of TCRs (28,000). Expanded TCRs were defined as absent before sensitization and observed at least eight times at the 2-week time point. In TCRdb, the public reads were trimmed at Q25 with fastp and aligned with MiXCR, with productive beta chains retained. Under each unique CDR3 protein, matching rows form one entry showing the most common genes and DNA. The V and J calls and clone size are TCRdb's, not the authors'. This sample comprises tens of thousands of distinct CDR3 sequences, approximately 9.9% of them detected only once. Jointly, the top ten make up 5% to 5.5% of the sample.

This sample stems from a study of human T cells and chemical hapten exposure (dated by TCRdb to about 2021). Background for the entire study: For sensitization, 2% DPC in acetone was applied to a roughly 2 cm by roughly 2 cm area of upper inner arm skin. Weekly therapeutic DPC doses were additionally applied to the scalp of patients throughout the roughly 22-week study period. Patch testing was performed on the upper back with Finn chambers containing 0.01% DPC, and the patch tests were scored after 6 days according to International Contact Dermatitis Research Group standards. The patient cohort, mostly female, included alopecia areata with under or over 50% scalp involvement, alopecia totalis and alopecia universalis. The libraries were sequenced as a pool, and the TCR yield per sample differed mostly because of small variations in library volumes within the pool. In alopecia patients, the study followed how the peripheral blood TCR repertoire changed in vivo over primary and secondary sensitization to diphenylcyclopropenone (DPC), a hapten. Blood samples were taken from patients before sensitization (week 0) and at 2, 6 and about 24 weeks after DPC sensitization. Blood for TCR sequencing was provided by twenty-nine alopecia patients at one to four time points (pre-sensitization, 2, 6 and 24 weeks). Here is what the overall study found, with its caveats: Because all patients had alopecia, a presumed autoimmune disease, the immune response of the patients might differ from that of healthy individuals. Repeated subsampling changed both the strength of the expansion versus patch-test correlation and the threshold at which the correlation became significant. Expanded TCRs formed significantly more large CDR3 similarity clusters than pre-sensitization or healthy control sets, consistent with antigen-driven responses. Patch test score was positively correlated with the number of PT1 expanded TCRs, with significance at thresholds 8, 16 and 32 but not at 4. The number of TCRs above 1 in 1000 frequency did not change with DPC sensitization; there was no evidence of global repertoire structure alterations.

This receptor chain uses TRBV29-1 and TRBJ2-7; the central 8 bases match TRBD1. The material was whole blood, obtained in connection with sensitization to the hapten diphenylcyclopropenone (DPC). This clonotype originated in a woman in her 50s with alopecia areata. Some clones in this sample may be carry-over from other donors' samples. This receptor has the CDR3 CSVERTGSSYEQYF. In nucleotides, the sequence is TGCAGCGTTGAAAGGACAGGGAGCTCCTACGAGCAGTACTTC.